This TCR beta chain was profiled in a study of regulatory and conventional T cells in RAG deficiency. Broader study findings: Omenn CD25-high CD127-low cells may be activated cells, not true Tregs.

Genomic DNA came from blood conventional CD4+ T cells gated CD25-low CD127-high. The V end was cut by 4 bases, the J end by 5 bases, with 15 bases between. The germline CDR1 and CDR2 sequences are SGHRS and YFSETQ. This CDR3 has 15 amino acids. Profiling relied on immunoSEQ multiplex PCR, and the TCRdb table lists in-frame clones only, not all of them. This table has roughly 30,000 clones, 96% appearing once. As to this clone: Its antigen is unidentified.

These data are also associated with another study on regulatory T cells. That source adds: Primers: 52 TRBV forward and 13 TRBJ reverse.

J is TRBJ2-2 and V is TRBV5-1, with D maybe TRBD2 (5 bases). Sequencing input: CD25- CD4+ T cells sorted from blood. The sequence was obtained from a human donor in good health. CDR3 in amino acids: CASSLRAVRTGELFF. The CDR3 DNA reads as TGCGCCAGCAGCCTGAGGGCGGTCAGGACCGGGGAGCTGTTTTTT.